The rows below give T cell receptor beta chains drawn from one sample of a study of T and B cells in COVID-19 patients. Via MiXCR, TCRdb re-called the multiplex PCR reads, giving one row per CDR3 protein. The sample lists under 5,500 distinct CDR3 sequences, 25% to 35% occurring once. Sequencing input: blood. The receptors stem from a human donor who had recovered from COVID-19. Both conserved end residues are trimmed from each CDR3. A D gene is named only where the DNA matches it firmly. Only part of the rows carry a size: once, few, many, or a class if the clone is expanded.

clone_size	v_call	j_call	d_call	cdr3_aa
.	TRBV20-1	TRBJ2-1	.	SATPGGNGDNEQF
once	TRBV19	TRBJ2-1	TRBD2	ASSIASGNNEQF
few	TRBV6-5	TRBJ1-1	.	ASSYSQGAEAF
.	TRBV19	TRBJ1-6	.	ASSSTGRSYNSPLH
.	TRBV30	TRBJ1-5	.	AWPKTASNQPQH
.	TRBV6-1	TRBJ1-5	.	ASSATGNSNQPQH
.	TRBV6-1	TRBJ2-2	TRBD2	ASSGLAGGPGELF
.	TRBV7-6	TRBJ1-5	TRBD1	AIGTADQPQH
medium-sized	TRBV15	TRBJ2-2	.	ATSDKGGIGELF
few	TRBV5-4	TRBJ1-2	.	ASRPGAQSNYGYT
few	TRBV18	TRBJ2-7	TRBD2	ASSVAGGYEQY
few	TRBV4-3	TRBJ2-3	TRBD2	ASSQDLASGSTDTQY
few	TRBV6-5	TRBJ1-3	.	ANPPNSGNTIY
.	TRBV5-7	TRBJ2-7	TRBD1	ASSLAGTAYEQY
medium-sized	TRBV29-1	TRBJ2-7	TRBD2	SVTGAGGVTSYEQY
medium-sized	TRBV6-1	TRBJ2-7	TRBD1	ASSAGTGGSYEQY
.	TRBV12-3/TRBV12-4	TRBJ2-2	.	ASSPSLSFTGELF
few	TRBV30	TRBJ1-1	.	AWSVGPPTRETEAF
.	TRBV6-2/TRBV6-3	TRBJ2-7	.	ASSPGQNYEQY
few	TRBV6-2/TRBV6-3	TRBJ2-2	TRBD2	ASRLAGGPPGELF
.	TRBV5-4	TRBJ2-6	.	ASSLGLQRAGANVLT
few	TRBV18	TRBJ2-6	.	ASSPPGRTSGANVLT
few	TRBV27	TRBJ2-7	.	ASGPGPTYEQY
.	TRBV12-3/TRBV12-4	TRBJ1-6	TRBD1	ASTLQGGLNSPLH
.	TRBV11-1	TRBJ2-7	TRBD1	ASSLTGQAHYEQY
.	TRBV18	TRBJ1-3	TRBD1	SSSPGQGALGNTIY
few	TRBV30	TRBJ2-5	.	AWSIKRLETQY
.	TRBV10-1	TRBJ1-5	.	ASSPGSSNQPQH
medium-sized	TRBV6-4	TRBJ2-3	TRBD1	ASSAGQGAADTQY
once	TRBV12-3/TRBV12-4	TRBJ1-5	.	ASRPGGVGQPQH
.	TRBV18	TRBJ2-7	.	ASSPPEDSYEQY
few	TRBV14	TRBJ2-7	TRBD2	ASSPWASGYYEQY